The sequence of this TCR beta chain was determined in a study of cytomegalovirus exposure and HLA in healthy donors. The CDR3 loop spans 15 amino acids. V shed 5 bases, J shed 8 bases, and the junction held 14 bases outside the gene matches. Germline V CDR1 and CDR2: SEHNR, FQNEAQ (reference sequence). PCR was performed using 60 Vbeta and 13 Jbeta primers. Data came from immunoSEQ multiplex PCR; TCRdb stores just in-frame clones and leaves some out. The repertoire holds 75,000 or so clones, with around 70% as singletons. A note on this clone: Its antigen is unidentified.

Study results and limitations: A missense DCLRE1C variant was associated with V- and J-gene trimming of TCR beta chains in a later analysis, and an independent cohort replicated the association. The study labeled approximately 150 TCR beta chains cytomegalovirus-associated. Productive rates of about 90% or about 30% were seen for most TCR beta V segments in an earlier analysis. In a later analysis, parvovirus B19, influenza, CMV and Epstein-Barr virus appeared linked to several top co-occurrence clusters.

The sequenced sample was PBMCs. The sequence was obtained from a middle-aged man in good health and CMV-seropositive. The chain is built from TRBV7-9 and TRBJ1-1; 7 nucleotides line up with TRBD1. The CDR3 protein is CASSADRARKLEAFF. In DNA, the CDR3 is TGTGCCAGCAGCGCAGACAGGGCCCGGAAATTGGAAGCTTTCTTT.